These T cell receptor beta chains were read from a single sample in a study of T cells in Graves' hyperthyroidism and ophthalmopathy. TCRdb reprocessed the multiplex PCR reads with MiXCR, giving one entry per CDR3 protein. Counted here are hundreds of thousands of distinct CDR3 sequences, more than 15% occurring once; the ten biggest clones make up about 3.5%. What was sequenced was blood. All receptors come from a woman in her thirties or forties with Graves' ophthalmopathy. Each CDR3 is given with its conserved first and last residue. Each record gives: J gene, clone size, V gene, D gene, CDR3 DNA, CDR3 protein. The D gene is left open where the match is weak. A clone size is listed for some rows: how often the clone was seen (once, few, many), or a class if it is expanded.

J gene: TRBJ2-3; clone size: many; V gene: TRBV12-3/TRBV12-4; D gene: -; CDR3 DNA: TGTGCCAGCAGTTCCCGTCCCTCCCTCTCCACAGATACGCAGTATTTT; CDR3 protein: CASSSRPSLSTDTQYF
J gene: TRBJ2-5; clone size: few; V gene: TRBV20-1; D gene: TRBD2; CDR3 DNA: TGCAGTGCTAGAAGTGAGGTGGAGCGGGAAGGTGGAGAGACCCAGTACTTC; CDR3 protein: CSARSEVEREGGETQYF
J gene: TRBJ1-5; clone size: many; V gene: TRBV2; D gene: -; CDR3 DNA: TGTGCCAGCAGACCGGGCCGCGGGGGCAATCAGCCCCAGCATTTT; CDR3 protein: CASRPGRGGNQPQHF
J gene: TRBJ1-4; clone size: few; V gene: TRBV2; D gene: -; CDR3 DNA: TGTGCCAGCACCCCGCAGGGTTTGATTGAAAAACTGTTTTTT; CDR3 protein: CASTPQGLIEKLFF
J gene: TRBJ2-1; clone size: many; V gene: TRBV7-9; D gene: -; CDR3 DNA: TGTGCCAGCAGCTTAAACGGGGTGTACAATGAGCAGTTCTTC; CDR3 protein: CASSLNGVYNEQFF
J gene: TRBJ2-7; clone size: many; V gene: TRBV12-5; D gene: TRBD1; CDR3 DNA: TGTGCTAGTGGCCTCGACAGGGGCCACGAGCAGTACTTC; CDR3 protein: CASGLDRGHEQYF
J gene: TRBJ1-2; clone size: many; V gene: TRBV6-1; D gene: TRBD1; CDR3 DNA: TGTGCCAGCAGTAGATCGGGGGGACAGGGCTCCGGCTACACCTTC; CDR3 protein: CASSRSGGQGSGYTF
J gene: TRBJ2-3; clone size: -; V gene: TRBV6-2/TRBV6-3; D gene: TRBD2; CDR3 DNA: TGTGCCAGCAGTTATGATAGCGGGAATCCAGATACGCAGTATTTT; CDR3 protein: CASSYDSGNPDTQYF
J gene: TRBJ2-7; clone size: few; V gene: TRBV20-1; D gene: -; CDR3 DNA: TGCAGTGCTCCATCGATTTTGAGCTCCTACGAGCAGTACTTC; CDR3 protein: CSAPSILSSYEQYF
J gene: TRBJ2-1; clone size: many; V gene: TRBV9; D gene: TRBD2; CDR3 DNA: TGTGCCAGCAGCGTAGCCCCCACTACTAGCGCCTACAATGAGCAGTTCTTC; CDR3 protein: CASSVAPTTSAYNEQFF